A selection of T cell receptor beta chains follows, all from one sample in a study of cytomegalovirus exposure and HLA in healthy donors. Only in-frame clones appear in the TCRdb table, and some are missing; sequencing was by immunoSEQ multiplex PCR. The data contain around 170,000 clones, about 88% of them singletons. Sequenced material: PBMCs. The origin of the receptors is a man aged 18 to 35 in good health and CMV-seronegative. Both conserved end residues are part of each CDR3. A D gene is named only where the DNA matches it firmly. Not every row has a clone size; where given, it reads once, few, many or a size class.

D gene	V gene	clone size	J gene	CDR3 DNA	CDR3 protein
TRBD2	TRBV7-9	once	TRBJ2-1	TGTGCCAGCAGCCCGGGTAGGACTAGCTCCTACAATGAGCAGTTCTTC	CASSPGRTSSYNEQFF
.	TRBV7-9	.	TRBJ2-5	TGTGCCAGCAGCTTAGCAGCTTTGGGGGCGCTGGGATACTTC	CASSLAALGALGYF
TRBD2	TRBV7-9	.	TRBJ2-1	TGTGCCAGCAGTTTCTCGGGACTAGCGGGGGTCGGTGAGCAGTTCTTC	CASSFSGLAGVGEQFF
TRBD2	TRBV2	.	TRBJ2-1	TGTGCCAGCAGAACGATGGGGACTACCTACAATGAGCAGTTCTTC	CASRTMGTTYNEQFF
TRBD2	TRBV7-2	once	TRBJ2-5	TGTGCCAGCACGCCGGGGGGGGCTCGGAAGACCCAGTACTTC	CASTPGGARKTQYF
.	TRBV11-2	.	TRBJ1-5	TGTGCCAGCAGCTTTCAGGGGAATCAGCCCCAGCATTTT	CASSFQGNQPQHF
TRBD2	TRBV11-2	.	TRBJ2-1	TGTGCCAGCAGCCCTGGGGCTAGCGGACATTTCCGGCAGTTCTTC	CASSPGASGHFRQFF
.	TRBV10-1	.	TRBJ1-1	TGCGCCAGCAGTGACCAAAACACTGAAGCTTTCTTT	CASSDQNTEAFF
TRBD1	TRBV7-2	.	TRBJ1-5	TGTGCCAGCAGTTCAACCCCACAGGGGGCGAGGCAGCCCCAGCATTTT	CASSSTPQGARQPQHF
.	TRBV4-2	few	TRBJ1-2	TGTGCCAGCAGCCAAGATCGAGGGAACTATGGCTACACCTTC	CASSQDRGNYGYTF
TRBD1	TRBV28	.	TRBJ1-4	TGTGCCAGCAGTTTTCAGGGGGCGCGTGAAAAACTGTTTTTT	CASSFQGAREKLFF
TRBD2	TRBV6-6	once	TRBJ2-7	TGTGCCAGCACCCCCGGACTAGCGGGAGCCGAGCAGTACTTC	CASTPGLAGAEQYF
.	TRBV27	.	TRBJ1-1	TGTGCCAGCAGTTTATCCCCGGCGGAAAAAGCTTTCTTT	CASSLSPAEKAFF
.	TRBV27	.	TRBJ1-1	TGTGCCAGCAGTTTATCTGGCCCGAACACTGAAGCTTTCTTT	CASSLSGPNTEAFF
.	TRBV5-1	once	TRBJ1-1	TGCGCCAGCAGCTTGCAGGGGCGTTTAACTGAAGCTTTCTTT	CASSLQGRLTEAFF
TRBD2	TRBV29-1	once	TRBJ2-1	TGCAGCGTTGGACAAGGACGACTAGCGGGAGGGGTTGAGCAGTTCTTC	CSVGQGRLAGGVEQFF
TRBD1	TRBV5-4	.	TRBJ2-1	TGTGCCAGCAGCTTGGGGACAGGGAGTTACAATGAGCAGTTCTTC	CASSLGTGSYNEQFF
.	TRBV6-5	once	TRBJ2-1	TGTGCCAGCAGTTACAGGACCCCTCAGGGAAATGAGCAGTTCTTC	CASSYRTPQGNEQFF
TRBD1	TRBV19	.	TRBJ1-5	TGTGCCAGTAGTTTTTCAGGGGGACGGCAGCCCCAGCATTTT	CASSFSGGRQPQHF
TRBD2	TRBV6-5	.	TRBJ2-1	TGTGCCAGCACCCAAGCGAGCGGGAAGTACAATGAGCAGTTCTTC	CASTQASGKYNEQFF
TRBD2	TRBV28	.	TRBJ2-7	TGTGCCAGCAGTTTATCTAGCGGGGCCTCCGAGCAGTACTTC	CASSLSSGASEQYF
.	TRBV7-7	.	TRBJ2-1	TGTGCTAGCAGCTTATCCCGGGAAGGCAATGGGCAGTTCTTC	CASSLSREGNGQFF
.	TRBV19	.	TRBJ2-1	TGTGCCAGTCACACCACCTACAATGAGCAGTTCTTC	CASHTTYNEQFF
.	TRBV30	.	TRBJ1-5	TGTGCCTGGAATCACGGGGGGGACGGTCAGCCCCAGCATTTT	CAWNHGGDGQPQHF
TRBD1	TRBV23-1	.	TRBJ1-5	TGCGCCAGCAGTCAACAGACAGGGGATCAGCCCCAGCATTTT	CASSQQTGDQPQHF
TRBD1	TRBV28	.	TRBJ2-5	TGTGCCAGCAGAAAGGGACAGGGGATTGAATGGGGAGAGACCCAGTACTTC	CASRKGQGIEWGETQYF
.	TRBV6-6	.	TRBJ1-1	TGTGCCAGCAGTTGGGGGCTGGGGAACACTGAAGCTTTCTTT	CASSWGLGNTEAFF
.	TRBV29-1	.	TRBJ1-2	TGCAGCGGAGACCCGGGCCCTGGAGGCTATGGCTACACCTTC	CSGDPGPGGYGYTF
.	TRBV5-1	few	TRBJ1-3	TGCGCCAGCACCGCTTTCGGGATCTCTGGAAACACCATATATTTT	CASTAFGISGNTIYF
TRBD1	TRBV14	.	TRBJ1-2	TGTGCCAGCAGCCGACAGACAGGGGTGGGAGGCTACACCTTC	CASSRQTGVGGYTF
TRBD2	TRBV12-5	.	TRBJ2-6	TGTGCTAGTGGACTTGGGACTAGCGGGAGTTCTGGGGCCAACGTCCTGACTTTC	CASGLGTSGSSGANVLTF
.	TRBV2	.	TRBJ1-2	TGTGCCAGACGATCGGAGGGGCGCGTCTATGGCTACACCTTC	CARRSEGRVYGYTF
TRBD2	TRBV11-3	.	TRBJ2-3	TGTGCCAGCAGCCCCCGGGGAGCTAGCGGGGGGCAGTATTTT	CASSPRGASGGQYF
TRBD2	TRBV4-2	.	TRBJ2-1	TGTGCCAGCAGCCTCCAATTCAGGACTAGCGGGAGCAATGAGCAGTTCTTC	CASSLQFRTSGSNEQFF
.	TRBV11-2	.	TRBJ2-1	TGTGCCAGCAGCTACATGGCTAGCATGTTCGATGAGCAGTTCTTC	CASSYMASMFDEQFF
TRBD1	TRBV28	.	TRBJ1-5	TGTGCCAGCAGTTCTAGACAGGGGGATCAGCCCCAGCATTTT	CASSSRQGDQPQHF
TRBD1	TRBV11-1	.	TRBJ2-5	TGTGCCAGCAGCTTTGTGACAGGGGGTGAGACCCAGTACTTC	CASSFVTGGETQYF
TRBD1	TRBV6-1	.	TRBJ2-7	TGTGCCAGCAGTCGTACAGGGGATAGCACCTACGAGCAGTACTTC	CASSRTGDSTYEQYF
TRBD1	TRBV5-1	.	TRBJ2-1	TGCGCCAGCAGCCTCCTGGGAACAGGGGGGAATGAGCAGTTCTTC	CASSLLGTGGNEQFF
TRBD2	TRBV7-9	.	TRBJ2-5	TGTGCCAGCAGCTTATTATTTCGCCGACTAGCGGTTTTCCAAGAGACCCAGTACTTC	CASSLLFRRLAVFQETQYF
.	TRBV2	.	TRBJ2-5	TGTGCCAGCAGCGGTTTCCGGGGGACCGGGGAGACCCAGTACTTC	CASSGFRGTGETQYF